This TCR beta chain was retrieved from a study of T cells in Graves' hyperthyroidism and ophthalmopathy. Study-wide results and caveats: Researchers found most expanded thyroid clonotypes above 0.001 in blood as well. In simple terms, a model built on 13 V-J features told ophthalmopathy apart from stable hyperthyroidism.

RNA transcripts yielded amplified TCR beta CDR3 regions. A first-round RT-PCR of the TCR CDR3 used the HTBI primer set. TCRdb fed the multiplex PCR reads into MiXCR, producing one record per CDR3 protein. This sample has about 710,000 distinct CDR3 sequences, with about 16% found just once. CDR1 SQVTM and CDR2 ANQGSEA come from the germline V gene. Trimming left V 4 bases short and J 0 bases short, with 9 bases between. The length of the CDR3 is 13 residues. It was uncontrolled infection, other autoimmune disease, pregnancy or lactation that excluded patients. Orbital computed tomography, thyroid ultrasound, serum thyroxine and TRAb, and clinical symptoms together informed the diagnoses. This clonotype was seen just once. Its antigen is still unknown.

The sample was blood. The chain carries TRBV29-1 and TRBJ1-1, with a tentative D call TRBD1 (6 bases). This sequence was found in a man younger than 30 with Graves' hyperthyroidism. The CDR3 loop reads CSVGGQMNTEAFF. CDR3 DNA: TGCAGCGTTGGAGGACAGATGAACACTGAAGCTTTCTTT. Supplemented by reference TRBV29-1 and TRBJ1-1, the full variable domain reads SAVISQKPSRDICQRGTSLTIQCQVDSQVTMMFWYRQQPGQSLTLIATANQGSEATYESGFVIDKFPISRPNLTFSTLTVSNMSPEDSSIYLCSVGGQMNTEAFFGQGTRLTVV.